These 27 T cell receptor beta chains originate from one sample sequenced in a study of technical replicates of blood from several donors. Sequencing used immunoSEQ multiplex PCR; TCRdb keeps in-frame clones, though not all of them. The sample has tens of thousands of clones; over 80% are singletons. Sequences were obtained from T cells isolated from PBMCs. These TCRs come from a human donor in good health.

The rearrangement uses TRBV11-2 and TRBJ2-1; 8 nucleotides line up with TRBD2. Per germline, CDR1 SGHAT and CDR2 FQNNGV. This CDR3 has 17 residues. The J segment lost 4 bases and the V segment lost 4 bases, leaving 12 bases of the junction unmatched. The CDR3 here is CASSSIARTSRYNEQFF. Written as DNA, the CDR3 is TGTGCCAGCAGCTCCATCGCTCGGACTAGCCGATACAATGAGCAGTTCTTC.

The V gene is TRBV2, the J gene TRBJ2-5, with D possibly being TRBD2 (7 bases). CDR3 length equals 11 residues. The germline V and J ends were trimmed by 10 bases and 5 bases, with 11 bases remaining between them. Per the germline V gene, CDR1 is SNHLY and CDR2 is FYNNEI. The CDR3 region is CATEGGETQYF. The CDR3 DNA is TGTGCCACCGAGGGGGGGGAGACCCAGTACTTC.

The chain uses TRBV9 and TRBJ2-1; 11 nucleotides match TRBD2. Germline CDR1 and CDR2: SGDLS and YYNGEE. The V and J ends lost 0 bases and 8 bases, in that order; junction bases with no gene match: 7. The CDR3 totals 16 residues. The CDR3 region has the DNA TGTGCCAGCAGCGTAGCTAGCGGGAGGCTTGTCTATGAGCAGTTCTTC. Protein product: CASSVASGRLVYEQFF.

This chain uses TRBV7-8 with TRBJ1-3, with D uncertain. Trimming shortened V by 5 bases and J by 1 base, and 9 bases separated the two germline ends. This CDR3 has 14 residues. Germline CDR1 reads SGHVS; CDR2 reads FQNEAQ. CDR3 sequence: CASSIGGSGNTIYF. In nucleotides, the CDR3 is TGTGCCAGCAGCATTGGAGGGTCTGGAAACACCATATATTTT.

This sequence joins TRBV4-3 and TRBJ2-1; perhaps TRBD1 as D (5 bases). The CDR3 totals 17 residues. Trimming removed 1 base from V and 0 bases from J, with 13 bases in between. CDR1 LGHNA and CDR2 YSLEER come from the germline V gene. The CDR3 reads CASSQGTGPSSYNEQFF. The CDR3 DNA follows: TGCGCCAGCAGCCAAGGAACAGGCCCGAGCTCCTACAATGAGCAGTTCTTC.

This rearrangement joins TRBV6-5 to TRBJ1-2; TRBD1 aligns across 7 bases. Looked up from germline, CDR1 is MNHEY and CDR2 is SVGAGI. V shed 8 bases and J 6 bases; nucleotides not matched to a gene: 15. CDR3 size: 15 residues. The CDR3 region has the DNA TGTGCCAGCCACCGACAGCGCAGAGGGGGCGATGGCTACACCTTC. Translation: CASHRQRRGGDGYTF.

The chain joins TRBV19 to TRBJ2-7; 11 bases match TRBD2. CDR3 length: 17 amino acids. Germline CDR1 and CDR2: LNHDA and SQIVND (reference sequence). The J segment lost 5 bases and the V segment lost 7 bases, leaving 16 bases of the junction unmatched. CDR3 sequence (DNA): TGTGCCAGTAAACCCAGCTTAGCGGGAGGGCCCGAGCACGAGCAGTACTTC. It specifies CASKPSLAGGPEHEQYF.

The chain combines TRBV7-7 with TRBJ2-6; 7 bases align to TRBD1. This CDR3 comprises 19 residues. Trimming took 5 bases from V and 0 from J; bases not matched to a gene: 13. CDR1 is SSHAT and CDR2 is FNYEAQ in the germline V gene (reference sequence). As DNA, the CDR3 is TGTGCCAGCAGCACCCGCCGGGACAGCGAAGCCTCTGGGGCCAACGTCCTGACTTTC. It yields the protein CASSTRRDSEASGANVLTF.

Written as DNA, the CDR3 is TGCGCCAGCAGCTTTCAGGTTTCCACAACTAATGAAAAACTGTTTTTT. Protein sequence: CASSFQVSTTNEKLFF. J is TRBJ1-4 and V is TRBV5-1; the D is unclear. In germline, CDR1 is SGHRS, CDR2 YFSETQ. The CDR3 runs 16 residues. Trimming pared 2 bases from V and 0 bases from J, leaving 11 bases between.

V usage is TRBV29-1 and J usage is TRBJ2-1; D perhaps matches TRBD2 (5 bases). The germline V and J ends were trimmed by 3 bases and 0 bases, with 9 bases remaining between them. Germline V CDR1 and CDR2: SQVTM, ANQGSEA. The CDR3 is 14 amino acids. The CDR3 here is CSVDRLNSYNEQFF. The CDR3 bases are TGCAGCGTTGATCGACTAAACTCCTACAATGAGCAGTTCTTC.

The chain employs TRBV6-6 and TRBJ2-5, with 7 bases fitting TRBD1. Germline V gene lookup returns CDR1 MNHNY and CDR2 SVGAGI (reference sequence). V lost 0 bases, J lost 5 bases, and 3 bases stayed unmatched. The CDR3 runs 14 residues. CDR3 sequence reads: CASSYSTGYETQYF. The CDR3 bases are TGTGCCAGCAGTTACTCGACAGGGTACGAGACCCAGTACTTC.

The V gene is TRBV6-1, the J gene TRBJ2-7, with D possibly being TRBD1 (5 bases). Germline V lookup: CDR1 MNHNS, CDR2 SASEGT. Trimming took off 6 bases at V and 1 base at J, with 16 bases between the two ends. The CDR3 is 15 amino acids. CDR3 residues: CASSENPDRSYEQYF. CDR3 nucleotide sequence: TGTGCCAGCAGCGAAAATCCCGACAGATCCTACGAGCAGTACTTC.

The CDR3 DNA reads as TGTGCCAGCAGTCGGGACAGGGGCATCTCCTACAATGAGCAGTTCTTC. Protein product: CASSRDRGISYNEQFF. The V gene is TRBV25-1, the J gene TRBJ2-1; 10 bases align to TRBD1. The CDR3 runs to 16 residues. V lost 5 bases to trimming and J lost 0 bases; unmatched junction nucleotides: 4. Germline V lookup: CDR1 MGHDK, CDR2 SYGVNS.

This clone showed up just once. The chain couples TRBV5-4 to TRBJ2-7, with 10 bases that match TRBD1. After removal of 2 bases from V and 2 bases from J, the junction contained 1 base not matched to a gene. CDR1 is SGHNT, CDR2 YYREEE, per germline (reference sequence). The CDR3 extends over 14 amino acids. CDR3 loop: CASSFGTGAYEQYF. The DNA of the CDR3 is TGTGCCAGCAGCTTCGGGACAGGGGCCTACGAGCAGTACTTC.

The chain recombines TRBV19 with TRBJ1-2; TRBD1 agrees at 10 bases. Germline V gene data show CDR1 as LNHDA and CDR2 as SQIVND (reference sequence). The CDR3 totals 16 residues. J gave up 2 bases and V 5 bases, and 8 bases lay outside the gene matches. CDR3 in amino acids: CASSGQRTGGNYGYTF. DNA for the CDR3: TGTGCCAGTAGTGGACAAAGGACAGGGGGAAACTATGGCTACACCTTC.

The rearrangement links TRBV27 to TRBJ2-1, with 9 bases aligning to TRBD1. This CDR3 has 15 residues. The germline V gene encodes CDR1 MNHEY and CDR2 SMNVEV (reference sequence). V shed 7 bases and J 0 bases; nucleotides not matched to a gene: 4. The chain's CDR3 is CASTTGGPSYNEQFF. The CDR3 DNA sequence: TGTGCCAGCACTACAGGGGGCCCCTCCTACAATGAGCAGTTCTTC.

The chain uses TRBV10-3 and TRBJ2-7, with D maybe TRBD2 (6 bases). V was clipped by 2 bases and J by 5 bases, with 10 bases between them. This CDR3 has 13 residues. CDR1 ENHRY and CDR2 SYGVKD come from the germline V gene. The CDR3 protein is CAISETGEDEQYF. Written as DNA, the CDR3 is TGTGCCATCAGTGAGACGGGAGAGGACGAGCAGTACTTC.

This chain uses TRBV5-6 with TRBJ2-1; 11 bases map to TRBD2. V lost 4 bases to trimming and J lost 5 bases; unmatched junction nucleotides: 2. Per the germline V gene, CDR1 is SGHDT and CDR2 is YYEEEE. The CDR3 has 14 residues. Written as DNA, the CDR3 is TGTGCCAGCAGCCCGGGACTAGCGGACAATGAGCAGTTCTTC. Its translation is CASSPGLADNEQFF.

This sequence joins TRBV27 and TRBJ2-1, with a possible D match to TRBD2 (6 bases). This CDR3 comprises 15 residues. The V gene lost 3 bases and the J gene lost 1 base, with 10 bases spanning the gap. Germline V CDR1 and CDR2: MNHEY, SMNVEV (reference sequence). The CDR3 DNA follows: TGTGCCAGCAGTTTCGGGCTAGCGTCCTACAATGAGCAGTTCTTC. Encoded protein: CASSFGLASYNEQFF.

The CDR3 region is CASSPFRLREGRETQYF. In DNA form, the CDR3 reads TGTGCCAGCAGCCCCTTTAGGTTAAGGGAGGGCCGGGAGACCCAGTACTTC. The genes are TRBV7-2 and TRBJ2-5; TRBD2 matches 7 bases. After removal of 5 bases from V and 5 bases from J, the junction contained 17 bases not matched to a gene. Germline lookup yields CDR1 SGHTA and CDR2 FQGNSA. This CDR3 contains 17 residues.

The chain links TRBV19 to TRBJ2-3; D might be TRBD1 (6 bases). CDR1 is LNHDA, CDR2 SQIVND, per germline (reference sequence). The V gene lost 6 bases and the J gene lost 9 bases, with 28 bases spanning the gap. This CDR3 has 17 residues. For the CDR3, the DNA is TGTGCCAGTAGCCGTTATCCGGACAGTTACTCACAGATAACGCAGTATTTT. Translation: CASSRYPDSYSQITQYF. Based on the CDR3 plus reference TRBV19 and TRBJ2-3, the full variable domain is DGGITQSPKYLFRKEGQNVTLSCEQNLNHDAMYWYRQDPGQGLRLIYYSQIVNDFQKGDIAEGYSVSREKKESFPLTVTSAQKNPTAFYLCASSRYPDSYSQITQYFGPGTRLTVL.

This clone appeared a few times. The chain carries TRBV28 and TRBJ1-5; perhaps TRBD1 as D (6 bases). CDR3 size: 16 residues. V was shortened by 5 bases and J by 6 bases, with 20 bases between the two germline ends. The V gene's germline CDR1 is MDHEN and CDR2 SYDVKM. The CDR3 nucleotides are TGTGCCAGCAGTGCAACACAGGGAATGAGGAGTCAGCCCCAGCATTTT. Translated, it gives CASSATQGMRSQPQHF.

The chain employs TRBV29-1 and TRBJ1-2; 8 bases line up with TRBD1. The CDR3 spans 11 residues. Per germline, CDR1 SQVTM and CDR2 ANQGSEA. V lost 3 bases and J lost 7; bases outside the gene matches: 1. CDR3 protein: CSVEDRAGYTF. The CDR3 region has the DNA TGCAGCGTTGAGGACAGGGCTGGCTACACCTTC.

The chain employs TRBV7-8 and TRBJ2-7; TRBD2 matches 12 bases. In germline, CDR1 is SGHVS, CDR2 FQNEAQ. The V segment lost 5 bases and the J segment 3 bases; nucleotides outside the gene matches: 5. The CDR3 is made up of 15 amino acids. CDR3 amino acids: CASSQTSGSGYEQYF. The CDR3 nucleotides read TGTGCCAGCAGCCAGACTAGCGGGAGCGGCTACGAGCAGTACTTC.

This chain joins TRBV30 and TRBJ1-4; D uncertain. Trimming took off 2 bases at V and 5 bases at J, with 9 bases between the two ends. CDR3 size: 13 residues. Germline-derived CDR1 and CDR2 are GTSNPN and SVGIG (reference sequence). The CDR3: CAWSTRSNEKLFF. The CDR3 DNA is TGTGCCTGGAGTACACGTTCCAATGAAAAACTGTTTTTT. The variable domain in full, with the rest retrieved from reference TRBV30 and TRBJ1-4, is SQTIHQWPATLVQPVGSPLSLECTVEGTSNPNLYWYRQAAGRGLQLLFYSVGIGQISSEVPQNLSASRPQDRQFILSSKKLLLSDSGFYLCAWSTRSNEKLFFGSGTQLSVL.

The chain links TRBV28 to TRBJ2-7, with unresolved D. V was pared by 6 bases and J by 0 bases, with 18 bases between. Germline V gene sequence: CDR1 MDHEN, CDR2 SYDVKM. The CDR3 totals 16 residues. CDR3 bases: TGTGCCAGCAGACCCTTTAGTCCCGGTGGCTCCTACGAGCAGTACTTC. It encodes CASRPFSPGGSYEQYF.

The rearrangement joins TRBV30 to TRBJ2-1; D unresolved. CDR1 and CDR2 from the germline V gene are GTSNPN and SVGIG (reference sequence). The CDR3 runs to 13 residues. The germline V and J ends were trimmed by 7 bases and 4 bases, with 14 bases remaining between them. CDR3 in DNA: TGTGCCTCACACCTTCTGACTTACAATGAGCAGTTCTTC. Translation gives CASHLLTYNEQFF.